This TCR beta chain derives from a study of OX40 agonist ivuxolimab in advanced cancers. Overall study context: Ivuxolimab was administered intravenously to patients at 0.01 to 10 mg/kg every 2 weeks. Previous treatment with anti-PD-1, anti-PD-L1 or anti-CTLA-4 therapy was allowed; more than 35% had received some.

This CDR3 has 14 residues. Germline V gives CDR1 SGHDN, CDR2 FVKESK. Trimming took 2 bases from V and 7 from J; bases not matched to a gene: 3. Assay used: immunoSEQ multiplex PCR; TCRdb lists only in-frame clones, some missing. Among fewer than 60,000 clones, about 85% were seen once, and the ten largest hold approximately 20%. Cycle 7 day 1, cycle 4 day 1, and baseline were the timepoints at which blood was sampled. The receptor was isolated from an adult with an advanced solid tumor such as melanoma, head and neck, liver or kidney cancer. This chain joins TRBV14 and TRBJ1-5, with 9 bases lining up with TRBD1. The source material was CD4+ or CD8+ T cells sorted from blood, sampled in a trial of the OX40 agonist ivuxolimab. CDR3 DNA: TGTGCCAGCAGCCAACCGGGACAGGGCCAGCCCCAGCATTTT. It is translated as CASSQPGQGQPQHF.